The 25 T cell receptor beta chains presented below share a single source sample, sequenced in a study of cytomegalovirus exposure and HLA in healthy donors. TCRdb's copy holds only in-frame clones and misses some; the assay was immunoSEQ multiplex PCR. The data contain about 120,000 clones, about 96% of them singletons. Material: PBMCs. These receptors all stem from a man younger than 35 in good health and CMV-seronegative.

The rearrangement joins TRBV4-1 to TRBJ2-5; perhaps TRBD2 as D (5 bases). Trimming left V 4 bases short and J 0 bases short, with 12 bases between. This CDR3 is 15 amino acids long. Germline values: CDR1 MGHRA, CDR2 YSYEKL. CDR3 loop: CASSLWRANQETQYF. As DNA, the CDR3 is TGCGCCAGCAGCCTCTGGCGGGCCAACCAAGAGACCCAGTACTTC.

The V gene is TRBV15, the J gene TRBJ2-7; D is perhaps TRBD1 (5 bases). The germline V gene encodes CDR1 LNHNV and CDR2 YYDKDF (reference sequence). V lost 0 bases, J lost 1 base, and 13 bases lay in between. The CDR3 runs to 16 residues. The CDR3 DNA reads TGTGCCACCAGCAGAGATCGACAGTACGGTTCCTACGAGCAGTACTTC. Its protein is CATSRDRQYGSYEQYF. The full variable domain, its missing parts supplied by reference TRBV15 and TRBJ2-7, is DAMVIQNPRYQVTQFGKPVTLSCSQTLNHNVMYWYQQKSSQAPKLLFHYYDKDFNNEADTPDNFQSRRPNTSFCFLDIRSPGLGDTAMYLCATSRDRQYGSYEQYFGPGTRLTVT.

The chain is built from TRBV4-2 and TRBJ2-5, with D perhaps matching TRBD2 (5 bases). The CDR3 extends over 14 amino acids. The V and J ends lost 0 bases and 4 bases respectively, with 9 bases between them. Germline V gene sequence: CDR1 LGHNA, CDR2 YNFKEQ. CDR3 nucleotides: TGTGCCAGCAGCCAAGAAAGACGGGGAGAGACCCAGTACTTC. This codes for CASSQERRGETQYF.

The chain joins TRBV7-2 to TRBJ2-5; the match to TRBD2 covers 7 bases. Germline V CDR1 and CDR2: SGHTA, FQGNSA. V gave up 2 bases and J gave up 9 bases; unmatched junction bases: 9. The CDR3 contains 14 residues. This CDR3 reads CASSLYGGAGSQYF. DNA of the CDR3: TGTGCCAGCAGCTTATACGGGGGAGCGGGATCCCAGTACTTC.

The V call is TRBV6-5, the J call TRBJ2-3; the match to TRBD1 covers 7 bases. This CDR3 has 13 residues. Germline loops: CDR1 MNHEY, CDR2 SVGAGI. V shed 6 bases, J shed 5 bases, and the junction held 5 bases outside the gene matches. CDR3 in DNA: TGTGCCAGCAGCCCGGGACAGCAAGATACGCAGTATTTT. Residues: CASSPGQQDTQYF.

J is TRBJ2-7 and V is TRBV27, with D perhaps TRBD1 (5 bases). CDR3 length: 13 residues. Deletions cut 6 bases from V and 5 bases from J, with 14 bases between. Germline values: CDR1 MNHEY, CDR2 SMNVEV (reference sequence). The chain's CDR3 is CASSRQGSHEQYF. The DNA of the CDR3 is TGTGCCAGCAGCCGCCAGGGTTCTCACGAGCAGTACTTC.

The gene calls are TRBV5-6 and TRBJ1-2, with D tentatively TRBD1 (5 bases). Germline V gives CDR1 SGHDT, CDR2 YYEEEE. This CDR3 comprises 13 residues. Trimming left V 2 bases short and J 6 bases short, with 11 bases between. The CDR3 spells CASSLAGKDGYTF. The CDR3 bases are TGTGCCAGCAGCTTAGCAGGGAAAGATGGCTACACCTTC.

The chain combines TRBV11-2 with TRBJ2-7; 7 bases map to TRBD2. This CDR3 has 14 residues. After removal of 10 bases from V and 0 bases from J, the junction contained 9 bases not matched to a gene. CDR1 is SGHAT, CDR2 FQNNGV, per germline. CDR3 in amino acids: CATRSGGPSYEQYF. CDR3 bases: TGTGCCACCCGGTCGGGGGGTCCCTCCTACGAGCAGTACTTC.

This chain joins TRBV19 and TRBJ1-1, with D unclear. Trimming took 1 base from V and 8 from J, leaving 11 bases between them. There are 13 residues in the CDR3. Per germline, CDR1 LNHDA and CDR2 SQIVND (reference sequence). The CDR3 DNA follows: TGTGCCAGTAGTATAGGGAAGGAGGCGGAAGCTTTCTTT. Protein: CASSIGKEAEAFF.

The rearrangement links TRBV5-1 to TRBJ1-5, with no clear D. The CDR3 has 13 residues. From germline, CDR1 is SGHRS and CDR2 YFSETQ. V lost 7 bases and J lost 5, with 13 bases in between. The CDR3, as DNA: TGCGCCAGCGGCCTAGATGTTGATCAGCCCCAGCATTTT. Translation gives CASGLDVDQPQHF.

The genes are TRBV7-6 and TRBJ2-6; D may be TRBD1 (6 bases). This CDR3 spans 16 amino acids. The germline CDR1 and CDR2 sequences are SGHVS and FNYEAQ. The V gene lost 4 bases and the J gene lost 2 bases, with 12 bases spanning the gap. DNA of the CDR3: TGTGCCAGCAGCTCCGTTAACAGGGCTGGGGCCAACGTCCTGACTTTC. This codes for CASSSVNRAGANVLTF. Supplemented by reference TRBV7-6 and TRBJ2-6, the full variable domain reads GAGVSQSPRYKVTKRGQDVALRCDPISGHVSLYWYRQALGQGPEFLTYFNYEAQQDKSGLPNDRFSAERPEGSISTLTIQRTEQRDSAMYRCASSSVNRAGANVLTFGAGSRLTVL.

This clone was observed a single time. The J gene is TRBJ2-2, the V gene TRBV5-1, with 8 positions matching TRBD1. Germline trimming cut 2 bases from V and 7 bases from J; bases unmatched to any gene: 13. The germline V gene encodes CDR1 SGHRS and CDR2 YFSETQ. The length of the CDR3 is 17 residues. CDR3 loop: CASSLLQGEQGGGELFF. The CDR3 nucleotides are TGCGCCAGCAGCTTATTACAGGGGGAGCAAGGTGGCGGGGAGCTGTTTTTT.

The CDR3 DNA reads TGTGCCAGCAGCTGGGGCTGGGCGGGACGACCCTACGAGCAGTACTTC. Translated: CASSWGWAGRPYEQYF. The rearrangement joins TRBV5-8 to TRBJ2-7, with D maybe TRBD2 (6 bases). Deletions cut 3 bases from V and 2 bases from J, with 18 bases between. The CDR3 is 16 amino acids. CDR1 is SGHTS and CDR2 is YDEGEE in the germline V gene. The variable domain in full, completed from reference TRBV5-8 and TRBJ2-7, reads EAGVTQSPTHLIKTRGQQATLRCSPISGHTSVYWYQQALGLGLQFLLWYDEGEERNRGNFPPRFSGRQFPNYSSELNVNALELEDSALYLCASSWGWAGRPYEQYFGPGTRLTVT.

The V gene is TRBV5-1, the J gene TRBJ2-7; 9 positions agree with TRBD2. The V segment lost 3 bases and the J segment 2 bases; nucleotides outside the gene matches: 6. The germline CDR1 and CDR2 sequences are SGHRS and YFSETQ. There are 15 residues in the CDR3. CDR3 amino acids: CASSSTSSGAYEQYF. The CDR3, as DNA: TGCGCCAGCAGCTCCACTTCTAGCGGGGCCTACGAGCAGTACTTC.

The chain has TRBV4-1 and TRBJ1-1, with 9 nucleotides matching TRBD1. The germline CDR1 and CDR2 sequences are MGHRA and YSYEKL. V shed 0 bases and J 5 bases; nucleotides not matched to a gene: 4. The CDR3 totals 15 residues. CDR3 protein: CASSQEGTGRTEAFF. DNA of the CDR3: TGCGCCAGCAGCCAAGAGGGGACAGGGAGAACTGAAGCTTTCTTT.

V usage is TRBV4-2 and J usage is TRBJ1-3, with a tentative D call TRBD1 (6 bases). CDR3 length: 15 residues. Trimming took off 1 base at V and 0 bases at J, with 7 bases between the two ends. Germline V gene data show CDR1 as LGHNA and CDR2 as YNFKEQ. CDR3 in DNA: TGTGCCAGCAGCCAAGTACAGGGCTCTGGAAACACCATATATTTT. Encoded protein: CASSQVQGSGNTIYF.

The chain joins TRBV28 to TRBJ2-6; D possibly corresponds to TRBD1 (5 bases). The CDR3 totals 16 residues. V lost 5 bases and J 2 bases, leaving 13 bases between the germline ends. Germline CDR1 reads MDHEN; CDR2 reads SYDVKM. The CDR3 is CASSGTRVTGANVLTF. The CDR3 DNA is TGTGCCAGCAGTGGCACCAGGGTCACTGGGGCCAACGTCCTGACTTTC.

The chain recombines TRBV29-1 with TRBJ1-1; D is possibly TRBD1 (5 bases). Germline CDR1 SQVTM, CDR2 ANQGSEA. The CDR3 length is 13 residues. Trimming shortened V by 5 bases and J by 2 bases, and 12 bases separated the two germline ends. The CDR3 nucleotides read TGCAGCGTTCAAAGGCAGGGCAACACTGAAGCTTTCTTT. It codes for CSVQRQGNTEAFF.

The rearrangement joins TRBV7-2 to TRBJ1-3, with D unresolved. The CDR3 contains 16 residues. The germline V gene has CDR1 SGHTA and CDR2 FQGNSA. Trimming shortened V by 1 base and J by 1 base, and 11 bases separated the two germline ends. The CDR3 bases are TGTGCCAGCAGCTTAGGGGCGGGGTCGTCTGGAAACACCATATATTTT. Amino acids: CASSLGAGSSGNTIYF.

This clone was found once. The chain combines TRBV5-1 with TRBJ2-3; perhaps TRBD1 as D (6 bases). V lost 4 bases, J lost 2 bases, and 8 bases lay in between. Looked up from germline, CDR1 is SGHRS and CDR2 is YFSETQ. The CDR3 consists of 13 residues. CDR3 nucleotides: TGCGCCAGCAGCCGGACAGCCACAGATACGCAGTATTTT. Encoded protein: CASSRTATDTQYF.

The V gene is TRBV9, the J gene TRBJ2-3; D is unclear. The CDR3 runs to 14 residues. Germline values: CDR1 SGDLS, CDR2 YYNGEE. Trimming took 3 bases from V and 0 from J, leaving 8 bases between them. CDR3 sequence reads: CASSAKRSTDTQYF. CDR3 DNA sequence: TGTGCCAGCAGCGCCAAGAGAAGCACAGATACGCAGTATTTT.

The V call is TRBV27, the J call TRBJ2-5, with D tentatively TRBD2 (6 bases). The germline V gene has CDR1 MNHEY and CDR2 SMNVEV (reference sequence). The CDR3 is 14 amino acids. The V gene lost 7 bases and the J gene lost 1 base, with 13 bases spanning the gap. The CDR3 region is CASKLAGPQETQYF. DNA of the CDR3: TGTGCCAGCAAGTTGGCGGGACCCCAAGAGACCCAGTACTTC.

This clone was seen more than once but under ten times. The chain recombines TRBV2 with TRBJ2-1; no reliable D call. With 6 bases removed from V and 7 bases from J, the gap between germline ends came to 10 bases. The CDR3 spans 12 residues. CDR1 and CDR2 from the germline V gene are SNHLY and FYNNEI. Here the CDR3 reads CASSISWNEQFF. CDR3 coding DNA: TGTGCCAGCAGCATCAGTTGGAATGAGCAGTTCTTC.

The gene calls are TRBV9 and TRBJ2-7; perhaps TRBD2 as D (6 bases). Looked up from germline, CDR1 is SGDLS and CDR2 is YYNGEE. The V end lost 2 bases, the J end lost 0 bases, and 9 bases lay between the germline ends. The CDR3 runs 14 residues. The CDR3 loop reads CASSVSSASYEQYF. The CDR3 DNA reads TGTGCCAGCAGCGTTTCTAGCGCCTCCTACGAGCAGTACTTC.

The rearrangement links TRBV28 to TRBJ1-3; D remains unclear. The CDR3 spans 13 residues. Germline CDR1 MDHEN, CDR2 SYDVKM. Trimming took 3 bases from V and 4 from J, leaving 7 bases between them. The CDR3 DNA is TGTGCCAGCAGTTTTTTAGCAGGAAACACCATATATTTT. This sequence encodes CASSFLAGNTIYF.